This TCR beta chain was observed in a study of blood T cell repertoires in COVID-19. The CDR3 sequence is 22 residues long. V trimming: 1 base; J trimming: 3 bases; junction bases outside the gene matches: 21. Germline V lookup: CDR1 SGHTA, CDR2 FQGTGA. The assay was immunoSEQ multiplex PCR, and TCRdb's table has in-frame clones only and misses some. This table holds about 70,000 clones, approximately 92% found once. The chain combines TRBV7-3 with TRBJ2-3; TRBD2 agrees at 11 bases. This clonotype was sampled from a man aged 50 to 59 with active COVID-19. Sequencing was done on a sample of peripheral blood. The CDR3 reads CASSLKPPTPFLAGGFTDTQYF. Written as DNA, the CDR3 is TGTGCCAGCAGCTTAAAACCCCCCACCCCATTTCTAGCGGGGGGTTTTACAGATACGCAGTATTTT.